The clone carrying this TCR beta chain was counted only a few times. The data were taken from a study of blood T cell repertoires in COVID-19. CDR1 SGHNT and CDR2 YENEEA come from the germline V gene. There are 14 residues in the CDR3. V lost 6 bases, J lost 0 bases, and 12 bases lay in between. TCRdb's table, derived via immunoSEQ multiplex PCR, lists solely in-frame clones and lacks some. This repertoire shows 300,000 to 450,000 clones, 85% to 90% found once; its top ten account for around 3%. The TCR was taken from a human donor in a cohort sampled during active COVID-19. The chain combines TRBV11-3 with TRBJ2-7; a possible D gene is TRBD1 (5 bases). The sample taken for sequencing was peripheral blood. CDR3 residues: CASSPSRASYEQYF. The CDR3, as DNA: TGTGCCAGCAGTCCCTCCAGGGCCTCCTACGAGCAGTACTTC. Full variable domain (outside the CDR3, taken from reference TRBV11-3 and TRBJ2-7): EAGVVQSPRYKIIEKKQPVAFWCNPISGHNTLYWYLQNLGQGPELLIRYENEEAVDDSQLPKDRFSAERLKGVDSTLKIQPAELGDSAVYLCASSPSRASYEQYFGPGTRLTVT.